A single sample gave rise to the 15 T cell receptor beta chains below, sequenced in a study of T cell clonality in common variable immunodeficiency. Libraries were prepared by immunoSEQ multiplex PCR; TCRdb keeps only in-frame clonotypes and omits some of them. The table lists about 52,000 clones, no singletons, with about 1.8% in the top ten. Material: peripheral blood mononuclear cells. All receptors derive from a person aged 18-70 years in good health.

The sample holds a few counts of this clone. This may stem from a read error, because a much larger clone lies one nucleotide away. The read ends 3 residues shy of where the CDR3 ends; the end is completed using the germline J gene. The chain has TRBV10-3 and TRBJ2-5, with TRBD2 identical over 7 bases. Looked up from germline, CDR1 is ENHRY and CDR2 is SYGVKD. This CDR3 is built from 14 residues. The CDR3 sequence: CAIRVGEGTDTQYF. CDR3 bases read: TGTGCCATCAGGGTCGGGGAGGGCACAGATACC.

At least ten counts were recorded for this clone. One end of the junction does not line up with germline, which may come from a read error. The observed sequence ends 3 residues before the CDR3 terminus, with the missing tail filled in from the germline J gene. The chain carries TRBV7-8 and TRBJ2-4; 7 positions agree with TRBD1. Germline CDR1 reads SGHVS; CDR2 reads FQNEAQ. This CDR3 contains 15 residues. The covered CDR3 bases are TGTGCCAGCAGCTTTTCCGGGACAGCCCAAAACATT. Protein sequence: CASSFSGTAQNI. The whole CDR3 is CASSFSGTAQNIQYF.

Ten or more counts support this clone. Read data end 3 residues before the CDR3 end; the end is taken from the germline J gene. The chain recombines TRBV5-4 with TRBJ1-2, with D perhaps TRBD1 (5 bases). Trimming left V 4 bases short and J 1 base short, with 14 bases between. CDR3 length: 15 amino acids. The germline CDR1 and CDR2 sequences are SGHNT and YYREEE (reference sequence). The CDR3 is CASSRERGGNYGYTF. The sequenced part of the CDR3 DNA is TGTGCCAGCAGCCGCGAGCGGGGGGGTAACTATGGC.

At least ten counts were recorded for this clone. Partial CDR3 DNA: TGTGCCAGCAGCGATCGGACTAGTCTGGAGACC. Its protein is CASSDRTSLET. The entire CDR3 protein reads CASSDRTSLETQYF. The rearrangement links TRBV7-2 to TRBJ2-5; 7 bases line up with TRBD2. The CDR3 goes on 3 residues after the read ends, and that part is filled in from the germline J gene. The germline CDR1 and CDR2 sequences are SGHTA and FQGNSA. Germline trimming cut 5 bases from V and 5 bases from J; bases unmatched to any gene: 8. There are 14 residues in the CDR3.

This clone was recorded a few times. The part of the CDR3 DNA that was read is TGTGCCAGCCAGACAGGGTTTAATTCACCC. Encoded protein: CASQTGFNSP. The complete CDR3 reads CASQTGFNSPLHF. V usage is TRBV2 and J usage is TRBJ1-6; 7 nucleotides match TRBD1. From the germline J gene comes the end of the CDR3, since the read stops 3 residues before it. The CDR3 is made up of 13 amino acids. Germline values: CDR1 SNHLY, CDR2 FYNNEI. The ends lost 8 bases at V and 6 bases at J; junction bases unmatched: 4.

About this clone: The observed sequence ends 3 residues before the CDR3 terminus, with the missing tail filled in from the germline J gene. The chain employs TRBV7-3 and TRBJ1-2, with D uncertain. This CDR3 comprises 15 residues. Germline loops: CDR1 SGHTA, CDR2 FQGTGA. The sequenced CDR3 bases are TGTGCCAGCAGCTCACTAGCGGACTCCTACAATGAC. Its translation: CASSSLADSYND. The full-length CDR3 reads as CASSSLADSYNDYTF.

CDR3 loop: CASSVGTPRNTIYF. The covered CDR3 bases are TGCGCCAGCAGCGTCGGGACACCAAGAAACACC. The chain is built from TRBV5-1 and TRBJ1-3; tentatively, D is TRBD1 (6 bases). The DNA ends 3 residues before the CDR3 does, and the rest of the CDR3 is filled in from the germline J gene. Germline V CDR1 and CDR2: SGHRS, YFSETQ. Trimming shortened V by 4 bases and J by 5 bases, and 13 bases separated the two germline ends. CDR3 length: 14 amino acids.

Many counts were recorded for this clone. Read sequence stops 3 residues before the CDR3 end, and the germline J gene provides the missing end. The chain is built from TRBV20-1 and TRBJ2-7, with D perhaps matching TRBD2 (6 bases). In germline, CDR1 is DFQATT, CDR2 SNEGSKA (reference sequence). The CDR3 loop spans 14 amino acids. Trimming pared 4 bases from V and 0 bases from J, leaving 13 bases between. CDR3 loop: CSATAGSNSYEQYF. Partial CDR3 DNA: TGCAGTGCTACGGCGGGGTCCAACTCCTACGAG.

This clone was observed many times. The read is 3 residues too short to cover the CDR3 end, so that end is filled in from the germline J gene. The chain carries TRBV7-8 and TRBJ1-4, with unresolved D. CDR3 size: 13 residues. The ends were cut back, 3 bases at V and 7 bases at J, with 9 bases in the middle. Looked up from germline, CDR1 is SGHVS and CDR2 is FQNEAQ. The CDR3 is CASSFFTGEKLFF. The CDR3 bases that were read are TGTGCCAGCAGCTTTTTTACGGGTGAAAAA.

This clone was detected ten times or more. Read data end 3 residues before the CDR3 end; the end is taken from the germline J gene. This chain joins TRBV7-3 and TRBJ2-2; possibly TRBD1 for D (5 bases). Trimming removed 5 bases at V and 1 base at J, with 11 bases between. This CDR3 spans 15 amino acids. Germline CDR1 SGHTA, CDR2 FQGTGA. CDR3: CASSRLGENTGELFF. The covered CDR3 bases are TGTGCCAGCAGCCGTCTAGGGGAGAACACCGGGGAG.

This clone was counted many times. The sequenced CDR3 bases are TGCAGTGCCCGGCCGTCGCGGACTAGCGGGGGGGCCTCCACAGATACG. It yields the protein CSARPSRTSGGASTDT. In full, the CDR3 reads CSARPSRTSGGASTDTQYF. J is TRBJ2-3 and V is TRBV20-1; TRBD2 aligns across 15 bases. The read ends 3 residues before the CDR3 terminus; that terminus is restored from the germline J gene. The germline gives CDR1 DFQATT, CDR2 SNEGSKA (reference sequence). J was trimmed by 2 bases and V by 6 bases; bases with no gene match: 15. The CDR3 totals 19 residues.

As concerns this clone: The read terminates 3 residues ahead of where the CDR3 ends, so the germline J gene completes it. The chain recombines TRBV7-9 with TRBJ2-7, with D maybe TRBD1 (5 bases). Germline-derived CDR1 and CDR2 are SEHNR and FQNEAQ (reference sequence). The CDR3 has 14 residues. With 5 bases removed from V and 2 bases from J, the gap between germline ends came to 13 bases. CDR3 sequence: CASSTDGHTYEQYF. The sequenced part of the CDR3 DNA is TGTGCCAGCAGCACGGATGGACACACCTACGAG.

In this sample, this clone turned up many times. CDR3 DNA, as far as it was read: TGTGCCAGCAGGAGAGGACAGCTTAATTCACCC. Its protein product is CASRRGQLNSP. The whole CDR3 protein is CASRRGQLNSPLHF. V gene TRBV6-2 or TRBV6-3 combines with J gene TRBJ1-6; tentative D call: TRBD1 (6 bases). The CDR3 goes on 3 residues after the read ends, and that part is filled in from the germline J gene. The length of the CDR3 is 14 residues. CDR1 MNHEY and CDR2 SVGEGT come from the germline V gene. Trimming shortened V by 6 bases and J by 6 bases, and 12 bases separated the two germline ends.

The table lists this clone with many counts. The read finishes 3 residues shy of the CDR3 end, and the germline J gene is used to complete it. This sequence joins TRBV7-3 and TRBJ2-3; 12 nucleotides line up with TRBD2. The V segment lost 4 bases and the J segment 1 base; nucleotides outside the gene matches: 3. CDR3 length: 16 residues. Germline V gene sequence: CDR1 SGHTA, CDR2 FQGTGA. CDR3 DNA (partial): TGTGCCAGCAGCTCCCTAGCGGGAGGGGGCACAGATACG. It is translated as CASSSLAGGGTDT. The complete CDR3 sequence is CASSSLAGGGTDTQYF.

This clone was detected many times. The read falls 3 residues short of the CDR3 end, and the missing part is taken from the germline J gene. The rearrangement uses TRBV5-1 and TRBJ1-3, with D unresolved. The CDR3 runs to 16 residues. The germline CDR1 and CDR2 sequences are SGHRS and YFSETQ. V was pared by 0 bases and J by 3 bases, with 13 bases between. The sequenced CDR3 bases are TGCGCCAGCAGCTTGGAACCCACAAGAGATGGAAACACC. Protein sequence: CASSLEPTRDGNT. The whole CDR3 region reads CASSLEPTRDGNTIYF.